The next 11 T cell receptor beta chains were all read from a single sample in a study of TET2 disruption in CD19-targeted CAR T cells. TCRdb's table, derived via immunoSEQ multiplex PCR, lists solely in-frame clones and lacks some. Its listing shows more than 25,000 clones. Treatment described: autologous CTL019 cells: CD19 CAR with 4-1BB and CD3 zeta domains. Antigen specificity for these receptors is unknown. The source was CD8- CAR+ T cells sorted from cultured blood T cells, collected for CD19 CAR T cell therapy. Subset reported: CD8-negative CAR-positive T cells from the infusion product. The receptors stem from a man in his 70s with chronic lymphocytic leukemia.

To note about this clone: The read terminates 3 residues before the CDR3 end, so the remaining end is supplied by the germline J gene. The V gene is TRBV18, the J gene TRBJ1-1, with TRBD1 matching over 10 bases. The CDR3 is 14 residues long. V lost 6 bases to trimming and J lost 3 bases; unmatched junction nucleotides: 4. Germline-derived CDR1 and CDR2 are KGHSH and LQKENI. This chain's CDR3 is CASSGGQGDTEAFF. The CDR3 bases that were read are TGTGCCAGCTCCGGAGGACAGGGGGACACTGAA. The whole variable domain, filled in from reference TRBV18 and TRBJ1-1, reads NAGVMQNPRHLVRRRGQEARLRCSPMKGHSHVYWYRQLPEEGLKFMVYLQKENIIDESGMPKERFSAEFPKEGPSILRIQQVVRGDSAAYFCASSGGQGDTEAFFGQGTRLTVV.

Regarding this clone: The missing CDR3 end, 3 residues past where the read stops, is filled in from the germline J gene. The chain carries TRBV14 and TRBJ2-4, with TRBD1 matching over 9 bases. Germline V gene lookup returns CDR1 SGHDN and CDR2 FVKESK. There are 14 residues in the CDR3. Partial CDR3 DNA: TGTGCCAGCAGCCCCGGACAGGGGAACCAGCCT. It is translated as CASSPGQGNQP. The CDR3, in full, reads CASSPGQGNQPQYF.

Concerning this clone itself: Read data end 3 residues before the CDR3 end; the end is taken from the germline J gene. The same CDR3 can be traced to other DNA sequences in this sample. V is TRBV6-1 and J is TRBJ1-3, with a possible D match to TRBD1 (5 bases). The CDR3 totals 14 residues. Germline V CDR1 and CDR2: MNHNS, SASEGT. Between the trimmed V and J ends, which lost 2 bases and 2 bases, there was a span of 7 bases. The covered CDR3 bases are TGTGCCAGCAGTGAACAGGGTCCTGGAAACACC. Protein sequence: CASSEQGPGNT. The full CDR3 reads CASSEQGPGNTIYF.

Of note for this clone: The CDR3 is cut off 3 residues early in the read; its end comes from the germline J gene. The chain couples TRBV28 to TRBJ1-2; 10 bases line up with TRBD1. The CDR3 totals 14 residues. CDR1 MDHEN and CDR2 SYDVKM come from the germline V gene. The sequenced part of the CDR3 DNA is TGTGCCAGCAGTTTGGACAGGGGGTGGAGAGGC. Its translation is CASSLDRGWRG. The complete CDR3 sequence is CASSLDRGWRGYTF.

Remarks on this clone: The CDR3 end lies 3 residues beyond the end of the read and is filled in from the germline J gene. The rearrangement joins TRBV19 to TRBJ2-3, with 15 bases identical to TRBD2. The germline gives CDR1 LNHDA, CDR2 SQIVND (reference sequence). CDR3 length: 15 amino acids. Partial CDR3 DNA: TGTGCCAGTACCCTACGGACTAGCGGGGGGGCCGCG. Residues: CASTLRTSGGAA. The CDR3, in full, reads CASTLRTSGGAAQYF. Full variable domain (outside the CDR3, taken from reference TRBV19 and TRBJ2-3): DGGITQSPKYLFRKEGQNVTLSCEQNLNHDAMYWYRQDPGQGLRLIYYSQIVNDFQKGDIAEGYSVSREKKESFPLTVTSAQKNPTAFYLCASTLRTSGGAAQYFGPGTRLTVL.

On this clone itself: The sequenced fragment ends 3 residues before the CDR3 boundary, so the rest is inferred from the germline J gene. This sequence joins TRBV20-1 and TRBJ2-5; 7 nucleotides align to TRBD2. The CDR3 is made up of 14 amino acids. Germline CDR1 and CDR2: DFQATT and SNEGSKA (reference sequence). The junction had 12 bases not matched to a gene; V was cut back by 6 bases and J by 5 bases. The sequenced CDR3 bases are TGCAGTGCCTTCCCCGGGACTATTGGCGAGACC. This codes for CSAFPGTIGET. The whole CDR3 protein is CSAFPGTIGETQYF.

On this clone itself: The read falls 3 residues short of the CDR3 end, and the missing part is taken from the germline J gene. The chain joins TRBV7-3 to TRBJ2-2; D may be TRBD1 (6 bases). Looked up from germline, CDR1 is SGHTA and CDR2 is FQGTGA. V was shortened by 1 base and J by 6 bases, with 9 bases between the two germline ends. The CDR3 extends over 14 amino acids. The CDR3 loop reads CASSLMQGSGELFF. The part of the CDR3 DNA that was read is TGTGCCAGCAGCTTAATGCAGGGGTCCGGGGAG.

In regard to this clone: The read terminates 3 residues ahead of where the CDR3 ends, so the germline J gene completes it. The gene calls are TRBV5-4 and TRBJ2-1; D is unclear. Germline values: CDR1 SGHNT, CDR2 YYREEE (reference sequence). Trimming shortened V by 5 bases and J by 0 bases, and 12 bases separated the two germline ends. This CDR3 contains 15 residues. The CDR3 reads CASREGSSSYNEQFF. CDR3 bases read: TGTGCCAGCAGGGAAGGGTCTTCCTCCTACAATGAG.

With respect to this clone: The read halts 3 residues ahead of the CDR3 end, with the missing end drawn from the germline J gene. The chain carries TRBV18 and TRBJ2-7; TRBD2 might be the D (7 bases). V lost 10 bases and J lost 4, with 17 bases in between. The germline V gene has CDR1 KGHSH and CDR2 LQKENI. The CDR3 has 13 residues. CDR3 residues: CAIWGGGAYEQYF. The CDR3 DNA, read in part, is TGTGCCATCTGGGGAGGGGGGGCATACGAG. The variable domain in full, with the rest retrieved from reference TRBV18 and TRBJ2-7, is NAGVMQNPRHLVRRRGQEARLRCSPMKGHSHVYWYRQLPEEGLKFMVYLQKENIIDESGMPKERFSAEFPKEGPSILRIQQVVRGDSAAYFCAIWGGGAYEQYFGPGTRLTVT.

Remarks on this clone: The CDR3 end is not reached by the read, which stops 3 residues before it; the germline J gene fills it in. The chain carries TRBV13 and TRBJ2-6, with D possibly TRBD1 on 5 matching bases. Germline V gene data show CDR1 as PRHDT and CDR2 as FYEKMQ (reference sequence). V lost 11 bases and J lost 1, with 9 bases in between. The CDR3 totals 13 residues. The CDR3 sequence: CAVGASGANVLTF. CDR3 DNA (partial): TGTGCCGTAGGGGCATCTGGGGCCAACGTC.

Concerning this clone: The CDR3 end lies 3 residues beyond the end of the read and is filled in from the germline J gene. The chain combines TRBV18 with TRBJ2-4; TRBD1 might be the D (6 bases). The germline CDR1 and CDR2 sequences are KGHSH and LQKENI. The CDR3 has 15 amino acids. CDR3 DNA, as far as it was read: TGTGCCAGCTCAGCTGGACAGACAAGCAATCAGCCT. Amino acid sequence: CASSAGQTSNQP. The entire CDR3 protein reads CASSAGQTSNQPQYF.